This T cell receptor (beta chain) is drawn from a study of blood T cell repertoires in COVID-19. This clone was picked up one time. CDR3 length: 11 amino acids. V was clipped by 2 bases and J by 2 bases, with 3 bases between them. Germline assignment: CDR1 SQVTM and CDR2 ANQGSEA. Generated by immunoSEQ multiplex PCR, the TCRdb table keeps only in-frame clones and is missing some. The sample has approximately 270,000 clones, roughly 91% seen once. The TCR sequence derives from a man aged 25-45 years with acute or convalescent COVID-19. Input material: peripheral blood. V gene TRBV29-1 combines with J gene TRBJ1-2; no firm D call. CDR3 sequence: CSVELNYGYTF. The CDR3 bases are TGCAGCGTTGAACTCAACTATGGCTACACCTTC.